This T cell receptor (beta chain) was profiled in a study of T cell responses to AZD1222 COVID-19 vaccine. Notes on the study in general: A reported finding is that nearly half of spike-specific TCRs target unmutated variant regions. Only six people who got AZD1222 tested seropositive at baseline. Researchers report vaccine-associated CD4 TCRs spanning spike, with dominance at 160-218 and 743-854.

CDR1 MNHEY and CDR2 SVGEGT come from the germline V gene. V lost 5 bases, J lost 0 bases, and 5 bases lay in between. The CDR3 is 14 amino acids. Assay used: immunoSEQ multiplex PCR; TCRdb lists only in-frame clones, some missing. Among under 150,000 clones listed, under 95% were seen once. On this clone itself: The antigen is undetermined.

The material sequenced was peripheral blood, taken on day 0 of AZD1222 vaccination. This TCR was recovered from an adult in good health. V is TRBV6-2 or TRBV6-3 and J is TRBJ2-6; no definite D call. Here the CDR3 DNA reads TGTGCCAGCAGTAGAAGCTCTGGGGCCAACGTCCTGACTTTC. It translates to CASSRSSGANVLTF.